The 15 T cell receptor beta chains given below trace back to one sample, sequenced in a study of OX40 agonist ivuxolimab in advanced cancers. This table comes from immunoSEQ multiplex PCR, and its TCRdb copy is limited to in-frame clones, with some not included. The sample comprises about 59,000 clones, about 83% of which are singletons, and under 30% rests with the top ten. The sequences come from CD4+ or CD8+ T cells sorted from blood, collected in a trial of the OX40 agonist ivuxolimab. These receptors all come from an adult with an advanced solid tumor such as melanoma, head and neck, liver or kidney cancer.

The chain links TRBV10-2 to TRBJ1-5; perhaps TRBD1 as D (5 bases). With 4 bases removed from V and 8 bases from J, the gap between germline ends came to 12 bases. The CDR3 is 13 amino acids. Germline V CDR1 and CDR2: WSHSY, SAAADI. CDR3 sequence reads: CASSVSGREPQHF. DNA for the CDR3: TGCGCCAGCAGTGTTTCAGGGAGAGAGCCCCAGCATTTT.

The genes are TRBV29-1 and TRBJ1-1, with 7 bases identical to TRBD1. V trimming: 1 base; J trimming: 0 bases; junction bases outside the gene matches: 8. The CDR3 runs to 16 residues. CDR1 is SQVTM and CDR2 is ANQGSEA in the germline V gene. The CDR3 reads CSVEGTRDSMNTEAFF. In DNA, the CDR3 is TGCAGCGTTGAAGGGACCCGGGACAGCATGAACACTGAAGCTTTCTTT.

The V call is TRBV29-1, the J call TRBJ2-5; tentatively, D is TRBD1 (5 bases). The V end was cut by 6 bases, the J end by 1 base, with 9 bases between. This CDR3 comprises 12 residues. The germline V gene encodes CDR1 SQVTM and CDR2 ANQGSEA. CDR3 DNA: TGCAGCGTCGCAGGGTCCCAAGAGACCCAGTACTTC. As protein: CSVAGSQETQYF.

This clone was detected only a few times. V is TRBV6-6 and J is TRBJ1-1; a possible D gene is TRBD1 (5 bases). This CDR3 comprises 13 residues. The V end was cut by 6 bases, the J end by 11 bases, with 19 bases between. Germline CDR1 MNHNY, CDR2 SVGAGI (reference sequence). Written as DNA, the CDR3 is TGTGCCAGCAGCGTGGGGCCTTTCAGGGAGGCTTTCTTT. It specifies CASSVGPFREAFF.

Only a few counts were recorded for this clone. This chain links TRBV19 with TRBJ1-2; D is uncertain. Trimming removed 6 bases from V and 4 bases from J, with 9 bases in between. This CDR3 comprises 12 residues. In germline, CDR1 is LNHDA, CDR2 SQIVND (reference sequence). Here the CDR3 DNA reads TGTGCCAGTAGGTCCGATAGCTATGGCTACACCTTC. Residues: CASRSDSYGYTF.

J is TRBJ2-1 and V is TRBV29-1; the D call may be TRBD1 or TRBD2 (6 bases each). The CDR3 consists of 20 residues. Trimming took off 1 base at V and 5 bases at J, with 30 bases between the two ends. The germline V gene has CDR1 SQVTM and CDR2 ANQGSEA. Here the CDR3 DNA reads TGCAGCGTTGAAGGAGTTGCGGGACATACTGACTTTCCTTCAAACAATGAGCAGTTCTTC. Protein product: CSVEGVAGHTDFPSNNEQFF.

The rearrangement uses TRBV19 and TRBJ1-1; D possibly corresponds to TRBD1 (6 bases). Germline assignment: CDR1 LNHDA and CDR2 SQIVND (reference sequence). Between the trimmed V and J ends, which lost 7 bases and 4 bases, there was a span of 19 bases. The CDR3 consists of 15 residues. The CDR3 loop is CASTQTGGGGTEAFF. In DNA, the CDR3 is TGTGCCAGTACCCAAACGGGGGGAGGGGGCACTGAAGCTTTCTTT. Based on the CDR3 plus reference TRBV19 and TRBJ1-1, the full variable domain is DGGITQSPKYLFRKEGQNVTLSCEQNLNHDAMYWYRQDPGQGLRLIYYSQIVNDFQKGDIAEGYSVSREKKESFPLTVTSAQKNPTAFYLCASTQTGGGGTEAFFGQGTRLTVV.

The chain carries TRBV30 and TRBJ2-3; 8 bases match TRBD2. This CDR3 is built from 12 residues. CDR1 GTSNPN and CDR2 SVGIG come from the germline V gene (reference sequence). V shed 7 bases and J 4 bases; nucleotides not matched to a gene: 4. CDR3 in amino acids: CASHSGADTQYF. CDR3 DNA: TGTGCCTCACATAGCGGGGCAGATACGCAGTATTTT.

The chain has TRBV29-1 and TRBJ2-6; D may be TRBD1 or TRBD2 (5 bases each). V lost 5 bases, J lost 0 bases, and 14 bases lay in between. Per the germline V gene, CDR1 is SQVTM and CDR2 is ANQGSEA. This CDR3 spans 16 amino acids. CDR3 residues: CSVIGTRLSGANVLTF. The CDR3 DNA sequence: TGCAGCGTTATAGGGACCCGGCTCTCTGGGGCCAACGTCCTGACTTTC.

This clone has a count of ten or more. This sequence joins TRBV29-1 and TRBJ1-2, with TRBD1 as a possible D gene (5 bases). The CDR3 length is 16 residues. V shed 6 bases and J shed 0 bases, with 20 bases lying between them. Germline CDR1 and CDR2: SQVTM and ANQGSEA. The CDR3 spells CSVLPEATGPNYGYTF. The DNA of the CDR3 is TGCAGCGTCCTTCCGGAAGCGACGGGACCTAACTATGGCTACACCTTC.

The genes are TRBV6-6 and TRBJ2-7; 8 bases fit TRBD2. CDR1 MNHNY and CDR2 SVGAGI come from the germline V gene (reference sequence). The CDR3 covers 13 residues. The V segment lost 2 bases and the J segment 5 bases; nucleotides outside the gene matches: 2. The CDR3 is CASSYGLANEQYF. CDR3 sequence (DNA): TGTGCCAGCAGTTACGGACTAGCCAACGAGCAGTACTTC.

This clone has just one count. This sequence joins TRBV6-1 and TRBJ2-1, with 13 bases identical to TRBD2. V was clipped by 5 bases and J by 14 bases; unmatched bases: 12. The length of the CDR3 is 15 residues. From germline, CDR1 is MNHNS and CDR2 SASEGT. CDR3 sequence (DNA): TGTGCCAGCAGTCCAGGACTAGCGGGAGAGTCCCGGAAGTTCTTC. Translated: CASSPGLAGESRKFF.

This chain uses TRBV7-6 with TRBJ2-5; D unclear. V lost 2 bases and J 5 bases, leaving 6 bases between the germline ends. Per the germline V gene, CDR1 is SGHVS and CDR2 is FNYEAQ. The CDR3 consists of 12 residues. The CDR3 is CASSLWTETQYF. For the CDR3, the DNA is TGTGCCAGCAGCTTATGGACGGAGACCCAGTACTTC.

The gene calls are TRBV5-4 and TRBJ1-1, with 9 positions matching TRBD1. In germline, CDR1 is SGHNT, CDR2 YYREEE (reference sequence). This CDR3 comprises 15 residues. The junction had 6 bases not matched to a gene; V was cut back by 2 bases and J by 4 bases. CDR3 in amino acids: CASSLAGQGLTEAFF. DNA of the CDR3: TGTGCCAGCAGCTTAGCAGGACAGGGGCTCACTGAAGCTTTCTTT.

The V call is TRBV19, the J call TRBJ2-7; 9 bases match TRBD1. The CDR3 has 16 amino acids. Germline CDR1 reads LNHDA; CDR2 reads SQIVND (reference sequence). V shed 1 base and J 2 bases; nucleotides not matched to a gene: 6. CDR3 region: CASSIGGRTGAYEQYF. CDR3 bases: TGTGCCAGTAGTATAGGAGGGAGGACAGGGGCCTACGAGCAGTACTTC.